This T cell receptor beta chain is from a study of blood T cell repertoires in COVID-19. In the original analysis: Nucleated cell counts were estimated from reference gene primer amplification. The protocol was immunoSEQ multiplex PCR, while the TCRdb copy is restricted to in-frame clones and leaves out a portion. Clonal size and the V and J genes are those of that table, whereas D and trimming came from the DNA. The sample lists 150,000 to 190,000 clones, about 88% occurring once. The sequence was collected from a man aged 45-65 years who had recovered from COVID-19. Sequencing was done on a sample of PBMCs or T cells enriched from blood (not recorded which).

The DNA for the CDR3 is TGTGCCAGCAGGCTCCGGGCTCGGGGCACTGAAGCTTTCTTT. Residues: CASRLRARGTEAFF. The V gene is TRBV2, the J gene TRBJ1-1; D not resolved. Germline CDR1 reads SNHLY; CDR2 reads FYNNEI. Trimming stripped 6 bases from V and 4 bases from J, with 15 bases between. The CDR3 loop spans 14 amino acids.